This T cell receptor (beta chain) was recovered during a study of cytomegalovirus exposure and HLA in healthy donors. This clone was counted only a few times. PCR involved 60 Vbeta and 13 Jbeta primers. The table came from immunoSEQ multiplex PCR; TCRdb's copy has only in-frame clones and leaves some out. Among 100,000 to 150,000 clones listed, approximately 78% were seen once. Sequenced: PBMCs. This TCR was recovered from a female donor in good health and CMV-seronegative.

The CDR3 protein is CASSSGGDYEQYF. The CDR3 DNA reads TGTGCCAGCAGTTCAGGGGGCGACTACGAGCAGTACTTC. The rearrangement uses TRBV6-5 and TRBJ2-7, with TRBD1 matching 8 bases. J gave up 3 bases and V 4 bases, and 2 bases lay outside the gene matches. Germline-derived CDR1 and CDR2 are MNHEY and SVGAGI. The CDR3 has 13 amino acids.